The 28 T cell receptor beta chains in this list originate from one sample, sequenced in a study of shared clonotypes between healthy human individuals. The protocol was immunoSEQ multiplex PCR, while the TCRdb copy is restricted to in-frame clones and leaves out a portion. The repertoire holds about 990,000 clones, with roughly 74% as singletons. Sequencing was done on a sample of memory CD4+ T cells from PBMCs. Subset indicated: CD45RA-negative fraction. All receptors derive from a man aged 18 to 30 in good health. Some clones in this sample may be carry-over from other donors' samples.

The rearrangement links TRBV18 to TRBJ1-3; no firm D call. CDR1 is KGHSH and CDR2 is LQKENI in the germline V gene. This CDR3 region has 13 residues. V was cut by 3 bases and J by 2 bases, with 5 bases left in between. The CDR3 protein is CASSPQPGNTIYF. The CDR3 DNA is TGTGCCAGCTCACCGCAACCTGGAAACACCATATATTTT.

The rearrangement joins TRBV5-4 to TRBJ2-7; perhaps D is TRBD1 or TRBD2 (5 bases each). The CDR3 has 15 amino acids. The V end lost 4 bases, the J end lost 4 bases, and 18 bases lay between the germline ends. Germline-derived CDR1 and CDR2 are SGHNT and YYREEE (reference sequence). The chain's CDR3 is CASSLGWDGLYEQYF. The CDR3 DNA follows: TGTGCCAGCAGCCTGGGATGGGACGGTCTGTACGAGCAGTACTTC.

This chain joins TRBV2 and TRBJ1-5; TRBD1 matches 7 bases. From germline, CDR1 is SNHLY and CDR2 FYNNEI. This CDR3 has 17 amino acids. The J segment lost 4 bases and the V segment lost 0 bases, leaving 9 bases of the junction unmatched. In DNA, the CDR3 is TGTGCCAGCAGTGAAGCGAATTGGGACAGAGCAAATCAGCCCCAGCATTTT. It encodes CASSEANWDRANQPQHF.

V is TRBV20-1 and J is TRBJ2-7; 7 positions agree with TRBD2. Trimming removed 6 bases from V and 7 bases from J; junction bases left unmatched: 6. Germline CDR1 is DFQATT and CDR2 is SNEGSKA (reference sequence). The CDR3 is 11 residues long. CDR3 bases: TGCAGTGCCCCGGGGGGTACTGAGCAGTACTTC. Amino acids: CSAPGGTEQYF.

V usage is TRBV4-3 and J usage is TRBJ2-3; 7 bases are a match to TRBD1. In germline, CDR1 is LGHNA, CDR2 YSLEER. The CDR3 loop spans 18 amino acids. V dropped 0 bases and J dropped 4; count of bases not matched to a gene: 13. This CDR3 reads CASSQDTGRGKMADTQYF. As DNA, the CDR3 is TGCGCCAGCAGCCAAGACACGGGCAGGGGGAAAATGGCAGATACGCAGTATTTT.

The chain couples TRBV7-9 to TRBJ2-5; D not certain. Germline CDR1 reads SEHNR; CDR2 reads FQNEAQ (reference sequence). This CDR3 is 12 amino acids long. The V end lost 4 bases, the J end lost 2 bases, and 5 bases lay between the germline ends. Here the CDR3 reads CASSWAQETQYF. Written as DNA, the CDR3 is TGTGCCAGCAGCTGGGCTCAAGAGACCCAGTACTTC.

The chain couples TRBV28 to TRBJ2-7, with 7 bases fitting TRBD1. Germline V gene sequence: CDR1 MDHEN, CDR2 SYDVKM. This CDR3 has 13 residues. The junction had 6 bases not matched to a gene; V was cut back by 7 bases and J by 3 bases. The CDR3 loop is CASTRGTDYEQYF. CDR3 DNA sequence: TGTGCCAGCACTCGAGGGACAGACTACGAGCAGTACTTC.

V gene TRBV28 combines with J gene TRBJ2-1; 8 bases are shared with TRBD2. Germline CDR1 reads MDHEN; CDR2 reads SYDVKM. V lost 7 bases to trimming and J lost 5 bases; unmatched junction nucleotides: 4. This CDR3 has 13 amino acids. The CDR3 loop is CASTGGANNEQFF. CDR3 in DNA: TGTGCCAGCACGGGGGGGGCGAACAATGAGCAGTTCTTC.

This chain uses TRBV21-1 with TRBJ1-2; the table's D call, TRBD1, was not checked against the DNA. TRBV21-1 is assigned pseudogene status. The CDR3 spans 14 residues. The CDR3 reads CASSKENRSYGYTF. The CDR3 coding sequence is TGTGCCAGCAGCAAAGAAAACAGGTCCTATGGCTACACCTTC.

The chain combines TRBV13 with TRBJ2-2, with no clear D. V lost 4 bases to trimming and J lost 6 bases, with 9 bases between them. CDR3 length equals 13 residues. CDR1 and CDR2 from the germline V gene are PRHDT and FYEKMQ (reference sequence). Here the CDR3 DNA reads TGTGCCAGCAGCTCCCCGCGTGCCGGGGAGCTGTTTTTT. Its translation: CASSSPRAGELFF.

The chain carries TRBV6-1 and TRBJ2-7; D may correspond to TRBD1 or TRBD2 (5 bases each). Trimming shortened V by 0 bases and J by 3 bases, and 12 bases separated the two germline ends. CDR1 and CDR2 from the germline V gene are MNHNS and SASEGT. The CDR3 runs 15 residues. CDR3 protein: CASSEAGVLGYEQYF. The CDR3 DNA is TGTGCCAGCAGTGAAGCGGGGGTGCTTGGCTACGAGCAGTACTTC.

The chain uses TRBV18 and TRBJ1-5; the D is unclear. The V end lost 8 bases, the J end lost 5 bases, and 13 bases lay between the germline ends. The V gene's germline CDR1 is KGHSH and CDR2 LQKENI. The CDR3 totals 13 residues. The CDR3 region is CASRPSGDQPQHF. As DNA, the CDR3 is TGTGCCAGCCGTCCGTCTGGGGATCAGCCCCAGCATTTT.

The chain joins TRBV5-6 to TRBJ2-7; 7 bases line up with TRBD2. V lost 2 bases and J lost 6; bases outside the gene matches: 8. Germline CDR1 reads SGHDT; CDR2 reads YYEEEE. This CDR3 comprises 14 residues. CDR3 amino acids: CASSFGVSGGEQYF. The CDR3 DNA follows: TGTGCCAGCAGCTTTGGAGTCTCGGGGGGCGAGCAGTACTTC.

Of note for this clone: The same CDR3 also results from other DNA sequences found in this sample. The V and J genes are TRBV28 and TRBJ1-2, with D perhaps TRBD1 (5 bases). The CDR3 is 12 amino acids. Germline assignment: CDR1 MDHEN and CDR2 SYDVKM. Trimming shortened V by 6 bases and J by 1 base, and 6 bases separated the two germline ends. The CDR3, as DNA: TGTGCCAGCAGCGACAGTAACTATGGCTACACCTTC. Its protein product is CASSDSNYGYTF.

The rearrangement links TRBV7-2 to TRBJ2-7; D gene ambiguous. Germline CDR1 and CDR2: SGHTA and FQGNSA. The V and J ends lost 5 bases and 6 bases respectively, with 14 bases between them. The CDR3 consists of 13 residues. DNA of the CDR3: TGTGCCAGCAGCCAAGTGGGGAACGGCGAGCAGTACTTC. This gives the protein CASSQVGNGEQYF.

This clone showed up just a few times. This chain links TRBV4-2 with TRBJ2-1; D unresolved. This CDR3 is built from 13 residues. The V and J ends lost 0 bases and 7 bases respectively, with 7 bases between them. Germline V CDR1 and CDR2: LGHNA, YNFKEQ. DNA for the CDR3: TGTGCCAGCAGCCAAGAGACTCGAAATGAGCAGTTCTTC. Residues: CASSQETRNEQFF.

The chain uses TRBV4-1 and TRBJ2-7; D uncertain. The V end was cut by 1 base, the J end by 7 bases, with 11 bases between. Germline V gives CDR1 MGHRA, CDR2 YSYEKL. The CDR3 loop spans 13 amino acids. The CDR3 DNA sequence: TGCGCCAGCAGCCAAGTAGGAAAGGCGGAGCAGTACTTC. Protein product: CASSQVGKAEQYF.

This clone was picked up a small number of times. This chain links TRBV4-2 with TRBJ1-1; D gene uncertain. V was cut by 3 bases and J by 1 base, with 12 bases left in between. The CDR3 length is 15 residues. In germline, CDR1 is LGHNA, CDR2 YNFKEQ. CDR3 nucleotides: TGTGCCAGCAGCCAGACGACTTTAACGAACACTGAAGCTTTCTTT. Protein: CASSQTTLTNTEAFF.

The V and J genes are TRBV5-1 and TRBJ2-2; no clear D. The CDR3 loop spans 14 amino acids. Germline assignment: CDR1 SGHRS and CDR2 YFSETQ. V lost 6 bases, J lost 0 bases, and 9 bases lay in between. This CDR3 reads CASTKATNTGELFF. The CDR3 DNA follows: TGCGCCAGCACAAAGGCGACGAACACCGGGGAGCTGTTTTTT.

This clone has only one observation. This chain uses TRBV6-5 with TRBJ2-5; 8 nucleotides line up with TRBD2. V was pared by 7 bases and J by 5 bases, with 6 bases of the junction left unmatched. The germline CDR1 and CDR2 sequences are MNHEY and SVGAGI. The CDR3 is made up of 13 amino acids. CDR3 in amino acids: CASIAGRGETQYF. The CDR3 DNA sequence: TGTGCCAGCATAGCGGGAAGGGGGGAGACCCAGTACTTC.

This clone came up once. CDR3 sequence: CATSRVGASGRNEQFF. The DNA of the CDR3 is TGTGCCACCAGCAGAGTTGGCGCTAGCGGGAGAAATGAGCAGTTCTTC. This chain joins TRBV15 and TRBJ2-1; 10 bases fit TRBD2. The CDR3 covers 16 residues. Germline V gives CDR1 LNHNV, CDR2 YYDKDF (reference sequence). The V and J ends lost 1 base and 7 bases, in that order; junction bases with no gene match: 7.

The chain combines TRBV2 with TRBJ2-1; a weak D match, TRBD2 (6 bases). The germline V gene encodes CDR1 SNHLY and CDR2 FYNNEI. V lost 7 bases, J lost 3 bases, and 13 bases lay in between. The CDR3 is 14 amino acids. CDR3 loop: CASTPGTHYNEQFF. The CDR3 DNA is TGTGCCAGCACCCCGGGGACTCACTACAATGAGCAGTTCTTC.

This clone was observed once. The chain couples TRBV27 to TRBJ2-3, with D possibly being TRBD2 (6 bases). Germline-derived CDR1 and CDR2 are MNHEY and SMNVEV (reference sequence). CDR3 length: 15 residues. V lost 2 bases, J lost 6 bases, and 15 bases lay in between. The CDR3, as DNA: TGTGCCAGCAGTTTAACAAGGGACTCCCTTGATACGCAGTATTTT. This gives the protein CASSLTRDSLDTQYF.

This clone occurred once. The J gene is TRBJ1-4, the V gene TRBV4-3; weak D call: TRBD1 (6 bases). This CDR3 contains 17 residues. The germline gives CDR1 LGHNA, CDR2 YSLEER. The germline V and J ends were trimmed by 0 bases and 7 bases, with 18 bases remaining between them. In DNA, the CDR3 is TGCGCCAGCAGCCAAGATGAGGGCACAGGGTACGGTGAAAAACTGTTTTTT. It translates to CASSQDEGTGYGEKLFF.

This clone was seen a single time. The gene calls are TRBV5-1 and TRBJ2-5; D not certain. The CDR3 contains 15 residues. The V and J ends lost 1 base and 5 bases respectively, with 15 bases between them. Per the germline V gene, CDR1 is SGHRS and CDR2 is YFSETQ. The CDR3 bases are TGCGCCAGCAGCTTGAGGAAGCCTGAGCTGGAGACCCAGTACTTC. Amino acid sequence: CASSLRKPELETQYF.

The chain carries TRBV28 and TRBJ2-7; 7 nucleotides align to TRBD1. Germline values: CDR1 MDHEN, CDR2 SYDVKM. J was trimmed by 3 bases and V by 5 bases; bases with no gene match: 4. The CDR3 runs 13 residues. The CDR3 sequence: CASSGGQYYEQYF. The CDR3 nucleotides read TGTGCCAGCAGTGGGGGACAGTACTACGAGCAGTACTTC.

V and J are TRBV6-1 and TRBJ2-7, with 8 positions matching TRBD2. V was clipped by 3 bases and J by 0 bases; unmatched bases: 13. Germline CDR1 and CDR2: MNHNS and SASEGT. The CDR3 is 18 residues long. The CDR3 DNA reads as TGTGCCAGCAGTGAGATCGGGAGGGCCATGATTAGCTCCTACGAGCAGTACTTC. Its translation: CASSEIGRAMISSYEQYF.

The CDR3 is CASSVTDTQYF. CDR3 nucleotides: TGTGCCAGCAGCGTGACAGATACGCAGTACTTC. This rearrangement joins TRBV7-2 to TRBJ2-7; weak D call: TRBD1 (5 bases). This CDR3 region has 11 residues. The germline CDR1 and CDR2 sequences are SGHTA and FQGNSA. V was trimmed by 5 bases and J by 9 bases, leaving 11 bases between them.